This T cell receptor (beta chain) emerged from a study of cytomegalovirus exposure and HLA in healthy donors. Study-wide points: TCR association rates varied by HLA locus in a later analysis, with DRB1 highest and HLA-C lowest. Immune exposure data for these donors was limited to CMV serostatus. Later analysis demonstrated an association between a missense DCLRE1C variant and TCR beta V- and J-gene trimming.

PCR involved 60 Vbeta and 13 Jbeta primers. Some clones are missing from TCRdb's copy, which holds only in-frame ones; the method was immunoSEQ multiplex PCR. Here the sample spans about 110,000 clones, approximately 80% being singletons. This clone has only a few counts. The antigen remains unidentified. The sample contains more than one DNA sequence encoding this CDR3. The sequencing sample was made of PBMCs. This receptor was taken from a woman under 40 in good health and CMV-seronegative.

The CDR3 reads CASSLAGSYGYTF. The CDR3 region has the DNA TGCGCCAGCAGCTTAGCGGGATCCTATGGCTACACCTTC. V is TRBV5-1 and J is TRBJ1-2; no firm D call. Trimming stripped 2 bases from V and 4 bases from J, with 9 bases between. This CDR3 spans 13 amino acids. Germline V CDR1 and CDR2: SGHRS, YFSETQ.